A selection of T cell receptor beta chains follows, all from one sample in a study of blood T cell repertoires in COVID-19. Here immunoSEQ multiplex PCR was the method, and the copy in TCRdb shows in-frame clones only, minus some. The sample lists 200,000 to 250,000 clones, 86% seen once, with approximately 5% in the top ten. The sequenced sample was peripheral blood. The receptors come from a woman of 80 years or more with COVID-19, enrolled during active disease. The CDR3 runs from the conserved cysteine through the conserved F or W. D genes are given only for firm matches. A row's size may be missing; if present it is once, few, many or a size class.

V gene	D gene	J gene	clone size	CDR3 protein	CDR3 DNA
TRBV5-1	.	TRBJ1-1	few	CASSWTAGTNVRMNTEAFF	TGCGCCAGCAGCTGGACAGCCGGGACCAACGTTCGAATGAACACTGAAGCTTTCTTT
TRBV3-1/TRBV3-2	TRBD2	TRBJ2-7	.	CASSLTSGGDEQYF	TGTGCCAGCAGCCTAACTAGCGGGGGTGACGAGCAGTACTTC
TRBV30	.	TRBJ1-3	.	CAWRGSGNTIYF	TGTGCCTGGCGGGGCTCTGGAAACACCATATATTTT
TRBV28	.	TRBJ1-5	.	CASSFGGGEQPQHF	TGTGCCAGCAGTTTTGGGGGCGGAGAACAGCCCCAGCATTTT
TRBV6-5	TRBD1	TRBJ1-5	.	CASNPGGTGNQPQHF	TGTGCCAGCAACCCGGGAGGGACAGGCAATCAGCCCCAGCATTTT
TRBV2	.	TRBJ1-4	once	CASNSRGEKLFF	TGTGCCAGCAATTCCAGAGGAGAAAAACTGTTTTTT
TRBV24-1	TRBD2	TRBJ2-5	.	CATSEPTSGGETQYF	TGTGCCACCAGTGAACCGACTAGCGGGGGGGAGACCCAGTACTTC
TRBV6-5	.	TRBJ2-2	.	CASSRTDSTGELFF	TGTGCCAGCAGTCGGACAGATTCCACCGGGGAGCTGTTTTTT
TRBV7-2	TRBD1	TRBJ1-3	.	CASSNRDSAGNTIYF	TGTGCCAGCAGCAACCGGGACAGCGCTGGAAACACCATATATTTT
TRBV5-8	TRBD1	TRBJ2-5	.	CASGRWDSGWETQYF	TGTGCCAGCGGCAGGTGGGACAGTGGTTGGGAGACCCAGTACTTC
TRBV3-1/TRBV3-2	.	TRBJ2-3	few	CASSQDLGKDTQYF	TGTGCCAGCAGCCAAGATCTAGGTAAAGATACGCAGTATTTT
TRBV9	TRBD2	TRBJ2-1	.	CASSVGASGGANEQFF	TGTGCCAGCAGCGTAGGAGCTAGCGGGGGGGCTAATGAGCAGTTCTTC
TRBV7-9	TRBD1	TRBJ1-3	.	CASSPGTVINTIYF	TGTGCCAGCAGCCCGGGGACAGTAATCAACACCATATATTTT
TRBV4-2	TRBD1	TRBJ2-1	once	CASSQTGDSYNEQFF	TGTGCCAGCAGCCAAACAGGGGACTCCTACAATGAGCAGTTCTTC
TRBV7-6	TRBD2	TRBJ2-3	.	CASSLVAGASTDTQYF	TGTGCCAGCAGCCTTGTAGCGGGGGCCTCCACAGATACGCAGTATTTT
TRBV2	.	TRBJ2-7	.	CASRGAGAGEQYF	TGTGCCAGCCGTGGGGCGGGGGCGGGGGAGCAGTACTTC
TRBV6-8	TRBD2	TRBJ2-3	.	CASSTGTRGPDTQYF	TGTGCCAGCAGTACCGGGACTAGAGGCCCAGATACGCAGTATTTT
TRBV5-4	.	TRBJ1-1	.	CASSRGGLLAEAFF	TGTGCCAGCAGCAGGGGGGGGCTACTGGCTGAAGCTTTCTTT
TRBV7-8	.	TRBJ2-2	.	CASSATGVNTGELFF	TGTGCCAGCAGCGCGACAGGCGTCAACACCGGGGAGCTGTTTTTT
TRBV5-4	.	TRBJ1-2	.	CASSLARESGTF	TGTGCCAGCAGCTTGGCGAGGGAGTCGGGAACCTTC
TRBV2	TRBD1	TRBJ1-2	.	CASSGGQPNYGYTF	TGTGCCAGCAGTGGGGGACAGCCTAACTATGGCTACACCTTC
TRBV15	TRBD2	TRBJ2-3	once	CATSSWRGVSDTQYF	TGTGCCACCAGCAGCTGGCGGGGGGTTTCAGATACGCAGTATTTT
TRBV19	.	TRBJ1-1	.	CASIAGGADTEAFF	TGTGCCAGTATCGCGGGGGGGGCGGACACTGAAGCTTTCTTT
TRBV29-1	TRBD1	TRBJ1-4	.	CSVEDRTGGLGEKLFF	TGCAGCGTTGAAGATAGAACAGGGGGGCTGGGTGAAAAACTGTTTTTT
TRBV18	TRBD1	TRBJ1-4	.	CASSLGTVNEKLFF	TGTGCCAGCTCGCTAGGGACAGTAAATGAAAAACTGTTTTTT
TRBV6-5	.	TRBJ1-2	.	CASSYSRQSYGYTF	TGTGCCAGCAGTTACTCGAGGCAGAGCTATGGCTACACCTTC
TRBV11-1	.	TRBJ1-2	.	CASSMEGQFYGYTF	TGTGCCAGCAGCATGGAAGGACAGTTCTATGGCTACACCTTC
TRBV18	TRBD1	TRBJ1-4	.	CASSLQPGQGEKLFF	TGTGCCAGCTCACTTCAACCGGGACAGGGCGAAAAACTGTTTTTT
TRBV6-5	.	TRBJ2-1	.	CASSSLVRWNEQFF	TGTGCCAGCAGTTCCCTAGTGAGGTGGAATGAGCAGTTCTTC
TRBV12-3/TRBV12-4	TRBD1	TRBJ1-4	.	CASSLRDSKLFF	TGTGCCAGCAGTTTGAGGGACAGTAAACTGTTTTTT
TRBV2	.	TRBJ1-6	.	CASRVQDVNNSPLHF	TGTGCCAGCAGGGTACAGGATGTAAATAATTCACCCCTCCACTTT
TRBV2	.	TRBJ2-3	.	CASSRQGTDTQYF	TGTGCCAGCTCGAGGCAGGGGACAGATACGCAGTATTTT
TRBV5-4	TRBD2	TRBJ2-7	.	CASSPPGGGPYEQYF	TGTGCCAGCAGCCCCCCTGGCGGGGGGCCTTACGAGCAGTACTTC
TRBV2	TRBD1	TRBJ2-3	.	CASSGRTGGTDTQYF	TGTGCCAGCAGTGGGCGGACAGGGGGCACAGATACGCAGTATTTT
TRBV4-1	.	TRBJ2-2	.	CASSQAQGGTGELFF	TGCGCCAGCAGCCAAGCCCAGGGCGGAACCGGGGAGCTGTTTTTT
TRBV29-1	TRBD1	TRBJ1-6	.	CSVGTGENSPLHF	TGCAGCGTCGGGACAGGGGAGAATTCACCCCTCCACTTT
TRBV11-3	TRBD1	TRBJ2-3	.	CASSLRGQGTDAQYF	TGTGCCAGCAGCTTGCGGGGACAGGGGACAGATGCGCAGTATTTT
TRBV4-2	TRBD2	TRBJ2-2	.	CASSQHAGTSVSGELFF	TGTGCCAGCAGCCAACATGCCGGGACTAGCGTGTCCGGGGAGCTGTTTTTT
TRBV19	TRBD1	TRBJ2-7	.	CASSHRGLDEQYF	TGTGCCAGTAGTCACAGGGGGCTCGACGAGCAGTACTTC
TRBV4-3	TRBD2	TRBJ2-1	.	CASSQATSGVRHEQFF	TGCGCCAGCAGCCAAGCAACTAGCGGGGTTAGGCATGAGCAGTTCTTC
TRBV7-9	.	TRBJ2-1	few	CASSLELGSAGFF	TGTGCCAGCAGCTTAGAGTTGGGGTCAGCGGGGTTCTTC
TRBV7-3	TRBD1	TRBJ2-5	.	CASSTGQGVRETQYF	TGTGCCAGCAGCACCGGACAGGGGGTCCGGGAGACCCAGTACTTC
TRBV28	TRBD1	TRBJ1-5	once	CASALRGPGKSSNQPQHF	TGTGCCAGCGCTCTCAGGGGGCCGGGTAAATCTAGCAATCAGCCCCAGCATTTT
TRBV7-2	TRBD2	TRBJ2-2	.	CASSPRTSGAGELFF	TGTGCCAGCAGCCCTCGGACTAGCGGGGCCGGGGAGCTGTTTTTT
TRBV4-2	.	TRBJ1-1	many	CASSQGRGSNTEAFF	TGTGCCAGCAGCCAAGGGCGGGGGTCGAACACTGAAGCTTTCTTT
TRBV9	.	TRBJ1-1	.	CASSVRGNTEAFF	TGTGCCAGCAGCGTAAGAGGGAACACTGAAGCTTTCTTT
TRBV6-2/TRBV6-3	.	TRBJ2-2	.	CASSFAGQAGELFF	TGTGCCAGCAGTTTTGCGGGGCAGGCCGGGGAGCTGTTTTTT
TRBV3-1/TRBV3-2	TRBD1	TRBJ1-1	.	CASSHGQGGEAFF	TGTGCCAGCAGCCATGGACAGGGAGGTGAAGCTTTCTTT
TRBV7-9	.	TRBJ1-1	.	CASSLDGGNTEAFF	TGTGCCAGCAGCTTAGACGGTGGGAACACTGAAGCTTTCTTT
TRBV27	.	TRBJ1-1	.	CASRNHYTGAEAFF	TGTGCCAGCAGGAATCACTATACGGGAGCTGAAGCTTTCTTT
TRBV5-1	TRBD1	TRBJ2-2	.	CASSPGTGGNTGELFF	TGCGCCAGCAGCCCGGGGACAGGGGGAAACACCGGGGAGCTGTTTTTT